Given below is one T cell receptor (beta chain) in context. The junction departs from the called germline gene at one end, perhaps through a read error. Germline values: CDR1 ENHRY, CDR2 SYGVKD. This CDR3 is built from 15 residues. TCRdb used MiXCR to reprocess the RT-PCR reads, holding one entry per CDR3 protein. Of hundreds of thousands of distinct CDR3 sequences listed, more than 13% are singletons. Sequencing was done on a sample of memory CD4+ T cells from blood. This chain connects TRBV10-3 to TRBJ2-7; 11 nucleotides line up with TRBD2. This receptor was taken from a female donor in good health, serving as a healthy control. The CDR3 sequence is CAIGELAGVVYEQYF. DNA for the CDR3: TGTGCCATCGGTGAACTAGCGGGAGTTGTTTACGAGCAGTACTTC.